Listed below are T cell receptor beta chains from one sample, sequenced in a study of cytomegalovirus exposure and HLA in healthy donors. Generated by immunoSEQ multiplex PCR, the TCRdb table keeps only in-frame clones and is missing some. The sample has about 74,000 clones, and its top ten clones hold 6.5% to 9.5%. Sequenced material: PBMCs. These receptors originate from a female donor in good health and CMV-seropositive. CDR3s include the opening cysteine and the closing phenylalanine or tryptophan. The D gene is left open where the match is weak.

d_call	v_call	j_call	cdr3_aa	cdr3_nt
NA	TRBV27	TRBJ2-1	CASSSRSYNEQFF	TGTGCCAGCAGTTCGAGATCCTACAATGAGCAGTTCTTC
TRBD2	TRBV4-3	TRBJ2-5	CASSQRGGRETQYF	TGCGCCAGCAGCCAGAGGGGAGGGAGAGAGACCCAGTACTTC
TRBD1	TRBV9	TRBJ2-3	CASSKGDSGTDTQYF	TGTGCCAGCAGTAAAGGGGACAGCGGCACAGATACGCAGTATTTT
NA	TRBV28	TRBJ1-5	CASSLWGGVQPQHF	TGTGCCAGCAGTTTATGGGGAGGGGTTCAGCCCCAGCATTTT
NA	TRBV6-5	TRBJ1-2	CASRPDSVSGYTF	TGTGCCAGCAGACCCGACAGTGTCTCTGGCTACACCTTC
TRBD1	TRBV9	TRBJ1-4	CASSPGGSREKLFF	TGTGCCAGCAGCCCAGGGGGAAGTCGGGAAAAACTGTTTTTT
TRBD2	TRBV7-9	TRBJ2-1	CASSFRRGDSYNEQFF	TGTGCCAGCAGCTTCAGACGGGGGGACTCCTACAATGAGCAGTTCTTC
NA	TRBV6-5	TRBJ2-7	CASSYTWDSASYEQYF	TGTGCCAGCAGTTACACATGGGACTCAGCCTCCTACGAGCAGTACTTC
TRBD1	TRBV5-4	TRBJ1-2	CASNQGGNGYTF	TGTGCCAGCAATCAGGGGGGAAATGGCTACACCTTC
NA	TRBV7-2	TRBJ1-6	CASSLEQGVNSPLHF	TGTGCCAGCAGCTTAGAGCAGGGTGTTAATTCACCCCTCCACTTT
TRBD1	TRBV2	TRBJ1-1	CASSPDRAEAFF	TGTGCCAGCAGCCCGGACAGGGCTGAAGCTTTCTTT
NA	TRBV28	TRBJ1-5	CASSEGGLRENQPQHF	TGTGCCAGCAGCGAGGGTGGGCTACGTGAGAATCAGCCCCAGCATTTT
TRBD1	TRBV5-6	TRBJ2-2	CASSSQGPNTGELFF	TGTGCCAGCAGTTCACAGGGGCCGAACACCGGGGAGCTGTTTTTT
TRBD1	TRBV5-4	TRBJ1-2	CASSLTAGTDYGYTF	TGTGCCAGCAGCTTGACAGCCGGGACAGACTATGGCTACACCTTC
TRBD1	TRBV19	TRBJ1-5	CASRIGGVWNQPQHF	TGTGCCAGTAGGATAGGGGGCGTATGGAATCAGCCCCAGCATTTT
NA	TRBV4-1	TRBJ1-5	CASSQEESAISPQHF	TGCGCCAGCAGCCAAGAGGAGTCGGCGATCTCTCCCCAGCATTTT
NA	TRBV6-5	TRBJ2-3	CASSYSTSTDTQYF	TGTGCCAGCAGTTACTCTACTAGCACAGATACGCAGTATTTT
TRBD2	TRBV6-1	TRBJ2-1	CASIAGHRSEQFF	TGTGCCAGCATAGCGGGGCATAGAAGTGAGCAGTTCTTC
TRBD1	TRBV6-6	TRBJ1-4	CASRAGGNEKLFF	TGTGCCAGCAGGGCAGGGGGTAATGAAAAACTGTTTTTT
NA	TRBV6-5	TRBJ1-1	CASSYSARGGTEAFF	TGTGCCAGCAGTTACTCAGCCAGGGGAGGGACTGAAGCTTTCTTT
NA	TRBV5-1	TRBJ2-7	CASSPGTFQGNEQYF	TGCGCCAGCAGCCCAGGGACATTTCAGGGAAACGAGCAGTACTTC
TRBD1	TRBV2	TRBJ1-3	CASSERTGDGNTIYF	TGTGCCAGCAGTGAAAGGACAGGGGACGGAAACACCATATATTTT
TRBD1	TRBV7-6	TRBJ2-5	CASSLAGDRSDRETQYF	TGTGCCAGCAGCTTAGCGGGGGACAGGAGCGACCGAGAGACCCAGTACTTC
NA	TRBV2	TRBJ2-3	CASTPEGDTQYF	TGTGCCAGCACTCCGGAGGGAGATACGCAGTATTTT
TRBD1	TRBV6-5	TRBJ2-7	CASSLTGTGYRYEQYF	TGTGCCAGCAGTTTGACTGGGACAGGGTACCGTTACGAGCAGTACTTC
NA	TRBV5-1	TRBJ2-5	CASSSERGFIQGFGETQYF	TGCGCCAGCAGCTCGGAGCGGGGATTCATACAGGGCTTCGGCGAGACCCAGTACTTC
TRBD2	TRBV7-9	TRBJ2-1	CASSPGLAAYNEQFF	TGTGCCAGCAGCCCGGGACTAGCGGCCTACAATGAGCAGTTCTTC
NA	TRBV14	TRBJ2-7	CASSPANYEQYF	TGTGCCAGCAGCCCCGCGAACTACGAGCAGTACTTC
NA	TRBV27	TRBJ2-3	CASRAVNTDTQYF	TGTGCCAGCAGGGCGGTAAACACAGATACGCAGTATTTT
TRBD1	TRBV5-6	TRBJ1-6	CASSGGTGNNSPLHF	TGTGCCAGCAGCGGAGGGACAGGGAATAATTCACCCCTCCACTTT
TRBD1	TRBV7-9	TRBJ1-1	CASSGRQGAPTSTEAFF	TGTGCCAGCAGCGGACGACAGGGTGCCCCAACATCGACTGAAGCTTTCTTT
TRBD2	TRBV7-9	TRBJ2-3	CASRLTAGGTDTQYF	TGTGCCAGCCGCCTCACGGCGGGAGGTACAGATACGCAGTATTTT
NA	TRBV30	TRBJ1-1	CAWSVWGVNTEAFF	TGTGCCTGGAGTGTATGGGGGGTAAACACTGAAGCTTTCTTT
TRBD2	TRBV19	TRBJ2-1	CASSIRAGGHNEQFF	TGTGCCAGTAGTATTCGAGCGGGAGGACACAATGAGCAGTTCTTC